This is a list of T cell receptor beta chains from one sample in a study of siplizumab effects on memory and regulatory T cells. Assay: immunoSEQ multiplex PCR; the TCRdb copy retains only in-frame clones and omits some. The profile shows tens of thousands of clones, roughly 97% of them singletons. Sequenced input: naive CD4+ T cells sorted from blood. Every receptor here comes from a human donor in good health. Both conserved end residues are part of each CDR3. The D gene is left open where the match is weak. A clone size is listed for some rows: how often the clone was seen (once, few, many), or a class if it is expanded.

>TRBJ2-1|14|NA|NA|TRBV5-4
CASSLKSSYNEQFF
>TRBJ1-2|20|NA|NA|TRBV1
CTSSQETYWGGLTANYGYTF
>TRBJ2-7|15|TRBD1|NA|TRBV5-1
CASRRQGRSDYEQYF
>TRBJ2-6|17|NA|NA|TRBV4-1
CASSHGGEVTGANVLTF
>NA|14|TRBD1|once|TRBV4-1
CASSQRTGSYEQYF
>TRBJ2-1|15|NA|NA|TRBV10-3
CAISDSGNSYNEQFF
>TRBJ1-4|15|NA|NA|TRBV2
CASRAGSTTNEKLFF
>TRBJ2-1|15|NA|NA|TRBV5-1
CASSPGHLDYNEQFF
>TRBJ1-5|15|NA|once|TRBV9
CASSVEGQNNQPQHF
>TRBJ1-2|10|NA|NA|TRBV28
CASRDDGYTF
>TRBJ2-7|17|NA|NA|TRBV10-3
CAISESLAGTGPYEQYF
>TRBJ1-4|15|TRBD1|NA|TRBV7-9
CASSLGQGPNEKLFF
>TRBJ2-3|13|TRBD2|NA|TRBV10-3
CAIGTSVDNTQYF
>TRBJ2-7|13|NA|once|TRBV21-1
CASTPTGGGEQYF
>TRBJ2-1|18|TRBD1|once|TRBV7-3
CASSLTYPGTGGENEQFF
>TRBJ1-1|15|TRBD1|NA|TRBV7-9
CASSPGTAANTEAFF